A single sample is the source of the 23 T cell receptor beta chains below, sequenced in a study of OX40 agonist ivuxolimab in advanced cancers. Libraries were prepared by immunoSEQ multiplex PCR; TCRdb keeps only in-frame clonotypes and omits some of them. The sample has about 63,000 clones; around 88% are singletons. The sequences come from CD4+ or CD8+ T cells sorted from blood, collected in a trial of the OX40 agonist ivuxolimab. Receptor source: an adult with an advanced solid tumor such as melanoma, head and neck, liver or kidney cancer.

This rearrangement joins TRBV30 to TRBJ1-6; D is possibly TRBD1 (6 bases). The CDR3 sequence is 12 residues long. CDR1 and CDR2 from the germline V gene are GTSNPN and SVGIG (reference sequence). V was pared by 3 bases and J by 10 bases, with 10 bases between. The DNA of the CDR3 is TGTGCCTGGAGCACAGGGAACTCACCCCTCCACTTT. Translated, it gives CAWSTGNSPLHF.

The rearrangement uses TRBV11-2 and TRBJ2-7; D remains ambiguous. The V end lost 1 base, the J end lost 2 bases, and 9 bases lay between the germline ends. The V gene's germline CDR1 is SGHAT and CDR2 FQNNGV. This CDR3 has 14 amino acids. The CDR3 here is CASSLGGAAYEQYF. CDR3 nucleotides: TGTGCCAGCAGCTTAGGGGGTGCCGCCTACGAGCAGTACTTC.

V and J are TRBV6-6 and TRBJ1-2; D not resolved. Germline-derived CDR1 and CDR2 are MNHNY and SVGAGI (reference sequence). The CDR3 has 13 residues. V was shortened by 4 bases and J by 2 bases, with 8 bases between the two germline ends. CDR3 region: CASSFRSNYGYTF. In DNA form, the CDR3 reads TGTGCCAGCAGTTTCAGGTCGAACTATGGCTACACCTTC.

This clone was recorded only once. This rearrangement joins TRBV7-8 to TRBJ1-1, with D tentatively TRBD1 (5 bases). Trimming removed 2 bases at V and 5 bases at J, with 9 bases between. This CDR3 spans 13 amino acids. Germline-derived CDR1 and CDR2 are SGHVS and FQNEAQ. CDR3 loop: CASSLSGGTEAFF. The CDR3 region has the DNA TGTGCCAGCAGCTTAAGTGGGGGGACTGAAGCTTTCTTT.

The V call is TRBV5-1, the J call TRBJ2-2; 8 bases map to TRBD1. Looked up from germline, CDR1 is SGHRS and CDR2 is YFSETQ. This CDR3 comprises 16 residues. Losses at the gene ends were 0 bases for V and 5 bases for J; bases not matched to a gene: 6. CDR3 in amino acids: CASSLGQGAVTGELFF. In nucleotides, the CDR3 is TGCGCCAGCAGCTTGGGGCAGGGGGCAGTTACCGGGGAGCTGTTTTTT.

The chain employs TRBV9 and TRBJ2-7, with 10 bases fitting TRBD2. Germline values: CDR1 SGDLS, CDR2 YYNGEE. This CDR3 is built from 15 residues. Losses at the gene ends were 0 bases for V and 2 bases for J; bases not matched to a gene: 2. In DNA form, the CDR3 reads TGTGCCAGCAGCGTAGGGACTAGCGGAGCCTACGAGCAGTACTTC. It codes for CASSVGTSGAYEQYF.

The sample holds one count of this clone. The chain carries TRBV28 and TRBJ1-2, with no clear D. The germline V and J ends were trimmed by 8 bases and 6 bases, with 7 bases remaining between them. Germline V gene lookup returns CDR1 MDHEN and CDR2 SYDVKM. This CDR3 is 10 amino acids long. The CDR3 reads CASFGDGYTF. The CDR3 bases are TGTGCCAGCTTTGGTGATGGCTACACCTTC.

The rearrangement joins TRBV6-1 to TRBJ2-1; D is perhaps TRBD2 (5 bases). CDR1 is MNHNS and CDR2 is SASEGT in the germline V gene. The CDR3 totals 16 residues. Trimming left V 5 bases short and J 0 bases short, with 14 bases between. In nucleotides, the CDR3 is TGTGCCAGCAGTAAAGAAGGAGGAAACTCCTACAATGAGCAGTTCTTC. This encodes CASSKEGGNSYNEQFF.

The CDR3 sequence: CASSLVGGSGETQYF. The CDR3 nucleotides read TGTGCCAGCAGCTTAGTCGGCGGCTCGGGGGAGACCCAGTACTTC. The J gene is TRBJ2-5, the V gene TRBV7-9; D perhaps matches TRBD2 (5 bases). The germline V and J ends were trimmed by 1 base and 5 bases, with 14 bases remaining between them. Germline values: CDR1 SEHNR, CDR2 FQNEAQ (reference sequence). This CDR3 is built from 15 residues.

The chain has TRBV6-1 and TRBJ2-3; no clear D gene. Germline assignment: CDR1 MNHNS and CDR2 SASEGT. The CDR3 totals 14 residues. The germline V and J ends were trimmed by 6 bases and 2 bases, with 12 bases remaining between them. The CDR3: CASRVPGSTDTQYF. The CDR3 bases are TGTGCCAGCAGGGTCCCTGGTTCCACAGATACGCAGTATTTT.

A single count supports this clone. The chain joins TRBV5-8 to TRBJ1-2; 8 bases line up with TRBD1. The junction had 13 bases not matched to a gene; V was cut back by 4 bases and J by 8 bases. The CDR3 is made up of 15 amino acids. Germline loops: CDR1 SGHTS, CDR2 YDEGEE. For the CDR3, the DNA is TGTGCCAGCAGCCGATACCAAACAGGGGGGGTCGGCTACACCTTC. Translated, it gives CASSRYQTGGVGYTF.

The V call is TRBV9, the J call TRBJ2-3, with no clear D. The CDR3 covers 13 residues. Trimming cost V 1 base and J 5 bases, with 8 bases left between them. Germline CDR1 and CDR2: SGDLS and YYNGEE. This CDR3 is CASSVNLKDTQYF. CDR3 nucleotide sequence: TGTGCCAGCAGCGTAAATCTAAAAGATACGCAGTATTTT.

The gene calls are TRBV30 and TRBJ1-4; D gene ambiguous. V shed 1 base and J shed 4 bases, with 10 bases lying between them. This CDR3 is built from 14 residues. The germline CDR1 and CDR2 sequences are GTSNPN and SVGIG (reference sequence). CDR3 in DNA: TGTGCCTGGAGTGCCGGTACGGTTAATGAAAAACTGTTTTTT. Translation gives CAWSAGTVNEKLFF.

This CDR3 reads CASSLGGGFYNEQFF. CDR3 in DNA: TGTGCCAGCAGTCTTGGGGGGGGATTCTACAATGAGCAGTTCTTC. This rearrangement joins TRBV6-1 to TRBJ2-1; 7 bases match TRBD2. Germline loops: CDR1 MNHNS, CDR2 SASEGT. The trim removed 5 bases at V and 3 bases at J, leaving 7 bases unmatched. The CDR3 runs 15 residues.

The chain combines TRBV19 with TRBJ2-1, with 12 bases matching TRBD1. There are 16 residues in the CDR3. The germline CDR1 and CDR2 sequences are LNHDA and SQIVND (reference sequence). The junction had 11 bases not matched to a gene; V was cut back by 6 bases and J by 8 bases. Written as DNA, the CDR3 is TGTGCCAGTAGGACGCTTTCCGGGACAGGGGGCTATGAGCAGTTCTTC. It specifies CASRTLSGTGGYEQFF.

V is TRBV10-2 and J is TRBJ2-3, with D possibly matching TRBD2 (6 bases). The ends were cut back, 2 bases at V and 1 base at J, with 10 bases in the middle. The CDR3 totals 15 residues. Germline V lookup: CDR1 WSHSY, CDR2 SAAADI. Here the CDR3 reads CASSEPSDGTDTQYF. For the CDR3, the DNA is TGCGCCAGCAGTGAGCCTAGCGACGGCACAGATACGCAGTATTTT.

This sequence joins TRBV14 and TRBJ2-4; 7 bases line up with TRBD1. V shed 4 bases, J shed 6 bases, and the junction held 6 bases outside the gene matches. Germline loops: CDR1 SGHDN, CDR2 FVKESK. The CDR3 is made up of 14 amino acids. CDR3 sequence: CASSPDRAANIQYF. The DNA for the CDR3 is TGTGCCAGCAGCCCCGACAGGGCAGCAAACATTCAGTACTTC.

The sample holds a few counts of this clone. The chain carries TRBV11-3 and TRBJ2-2; D remains ambiguous. Between the trimmed V and J ends, which lost 4 bases and 6 bases, there was a span of 9 bases. This CDR3 has 13 residues. CDR1 is SGHNT, CDR2 YENEEA, per germline. The DNA for the CDR3 is TGTGCCAGCAGCTCATCCGAACCCGGGGAGCTGTTTTTT. Translated, it gives CASSSSEPGELFF. Complete variable domain (other parts from reference TRBV11-3 and TRBJ2-2): EAGVVQSPRYKIIEKKQPVAFWCNPISGHNTLYWYLQNLGQGPELLIRYENEEAVDDSQLPKDRFSAERLKGVDSTLKIQPAELGDSAVYLCASSSSEPGELFFGEGSRLTVL.

This clone appeared once. This chain uses TRBV4-1 with TRBJ1-1; the match to TRBD1 covers 11 bases. CDR1 and CDR2 from the germline V gene are MGHRA and YSYEKL. The CDR3 totals 16 residues. V lost 4 bases, J lost 0 bases, and 4 bases stayed unmatched. CDR3 region: CASSPDRGRMNTEAFF. The DNA for the CDR3 is TGCGCCAGCAGCCCGGACAGGGGGCGCATGAACACTGAAGCTTTCTTT.

V gene TRBV25-1 combines with J gene TRBJ2-1, with D perhaps TRBD1 (5 bases). CDR1 and CDR2 (germline): MGHDK, SYGVNS. Trimming took off 1 base at V and 8 bases at J, with 6 bases between the two ends. The length of the CDR3 is 12 residues. The CDR3 loop is CASSEWGDEQFF. DNA of the CDR3: TGTGCCAGCAGTGAATGGGGCGATGAGCAGTTCTTC.

The gene calls are TRBV5-3 and TRBJ2-3; 11 nucleotides agree with TRBD2. TRBV5-3 belongs to the ORF category, with a function that is uncertain. This CDR3 is built from 18 residues. V lost 5 bases to trimming and J lost 6 bases; unmatched junction nucleotides: 17. In nucleotides, the CDR3 is TGTGCCAGAAGGGGACCGGGACTAGCGGCCGCTTTGAGGGATACGCAGTATTTT. It is translated as CARRGPGLAAALRDTQYF.

This clone was detected once. Its ends do not fully match the called genes, so a read error is possible. The rearrangement joins TRBV29-1 to TRBJ1-2; TRBD1 agrees at 7 bases. CDR1 and CDR2 from the germline V gene are SQVTM and ANQGSEA. The CDR3 is made up of 11 amino acids. This CDR3 reads CSVEEGQTETF. CDR3 nucleotides: TGCAGCGTGGAAGAGGGACAGACCGAAACCTTC.

The chain carries TRBV7-9 and TRBJ1-2, with D possibly matching TRBD1 (6 bases). Germline V gene data show CDR1 as SEHNR and CDR2 as FQNEAQ (reference sequence). The CDR3 covers 13 residues. Deletions cut 10 bases from V and 4 bases from J, with 16 bases between. CDR3 DNA sequence: TGTGCCATTCACACAGGGAGTGGCTATGGCTACACCTTC. It translates to CAIHTGSGYGYTF.